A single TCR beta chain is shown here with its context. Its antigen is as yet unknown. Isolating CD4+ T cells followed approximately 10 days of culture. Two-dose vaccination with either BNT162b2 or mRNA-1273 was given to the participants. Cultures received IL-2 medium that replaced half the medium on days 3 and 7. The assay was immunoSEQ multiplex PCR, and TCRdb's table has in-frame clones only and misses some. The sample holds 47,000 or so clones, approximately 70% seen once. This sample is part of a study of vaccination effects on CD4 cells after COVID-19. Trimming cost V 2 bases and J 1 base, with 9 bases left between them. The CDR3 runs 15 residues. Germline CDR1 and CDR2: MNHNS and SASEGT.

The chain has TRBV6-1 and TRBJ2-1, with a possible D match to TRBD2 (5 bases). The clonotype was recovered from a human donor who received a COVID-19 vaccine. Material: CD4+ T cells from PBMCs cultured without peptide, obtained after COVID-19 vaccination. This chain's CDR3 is CASSENEGSYNEQFF. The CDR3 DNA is TGTGCCAGCAGTGAAAATGAGGGATCCTACAATGAGCAGTTCTTC.